This entry describes one T cell receptor beta chain. This sample also contains other DNA sequences that code for the same CDR3. The germline CDR1 and CDR2 sequences are SGHAT and FQNNGV. CDR3 length: 11 residues. V was pared by 5 bases and J by 4 bases, with 6 bases between. Some clones are missing from TCRdb's copy, which holds only in-frame ones; the method was immunoSEQ multiplex PCR. The sample has 35,000 to 40,000 clones, around 90% seen once. The data were obtained in a study of PD-L1 blockade in urothelial cancer. Study summary: Samples of blood were analyzed 3 weeks (second dose) and 6 weeks after treatment start.

This sequence joins TRBV11-2 and TRBJ2-7; D is uncertain. Sample: PBMCs, taken around atezolizumab (anti-PD-L1) treatment. This TCR was sampled from a man between 65 and 85 years old with urothelial cancer. CDR3 sequence reads: CASSPLYEQYF. The CDR3 coding sequence is TGTGCCAGCAGCCCATTGTACGAGCAGTACTTC.